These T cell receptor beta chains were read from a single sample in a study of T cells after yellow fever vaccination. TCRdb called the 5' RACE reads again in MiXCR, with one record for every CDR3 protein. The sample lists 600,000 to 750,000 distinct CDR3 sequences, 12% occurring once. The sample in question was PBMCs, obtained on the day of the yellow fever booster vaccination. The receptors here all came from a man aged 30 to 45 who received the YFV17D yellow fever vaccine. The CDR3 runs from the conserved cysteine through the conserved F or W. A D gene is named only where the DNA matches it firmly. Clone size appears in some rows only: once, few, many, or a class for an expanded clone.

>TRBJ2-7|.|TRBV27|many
CASRAGYEQYF
TGTGCCAGCAGGGCAGGTTACGAGCAGTACTTC
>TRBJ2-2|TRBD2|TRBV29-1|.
CSVPRTSGRGGTGELFF
TGCAGCGTGCCTCGGACTAGCGGGAGAGGTGGCACCGGGGAGCTGTTTTTT
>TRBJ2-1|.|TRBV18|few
CASSPQPPGGYNEQFF
TGTGCCAGCTCACCACAACCTCCCGGGGGATACAATGAGCAGTTCTTC
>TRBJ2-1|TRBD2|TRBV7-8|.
CASSSTLLAGDHYNEQFF
TGTGCCAGCAGCTCCACCTTACTAGCGGGAGACCACTACAATGAGCAGTTCTTC
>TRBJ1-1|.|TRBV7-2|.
CASSAQRGNTEAFF
TGTGCCAGCAGCGCCCAGCGGGGGAACACTGAAGCTTTCTTT
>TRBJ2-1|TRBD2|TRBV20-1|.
CSARVPSGRRYNEQFF
TGCAGTGCTAGAGTTCCTAGCGGGAGGAGGTACAATGAGCAGTTCTTC
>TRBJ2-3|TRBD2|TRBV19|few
CASSILAGEEQYF
TGTGCCAGTAGTATTCTGGCGGGGGAGGAGCAGTATTTT
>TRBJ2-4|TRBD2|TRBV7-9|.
CASSLAPLAGPRDIQYF
TGTGCCAGCAGCTTAGCGCCCCTAGCGGGACCCAGAGACATTCAGTACTTC
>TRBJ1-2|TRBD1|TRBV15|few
CATKNAGGYGYTF
TGTGCCACCAAAAACGCAGGGGGCTATGGCTACACCTTC
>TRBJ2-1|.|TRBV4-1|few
CASSHEYRDEQFF
TGCGCCAGCAGCCACGAGTACAGGGATGAGCAGTTCTTC
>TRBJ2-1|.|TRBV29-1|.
CSVAGFRNEQFF
TGCAGCGTTGCAGGGTTTCGGAATGAGCAGTTCTTC
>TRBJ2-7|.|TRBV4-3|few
CASSQEPGTEQYF
TGCGCCAGCAGCCAAGAACCGGGTACGGAGCAGTACTTC
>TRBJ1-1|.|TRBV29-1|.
CSGVRVNTEAFF
TGCAGCGGCGTGAGGGTGAACACTGAAGCTTTCTTT
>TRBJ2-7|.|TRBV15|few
CATSGESSYEQYF
TGTGCCACCAGCGGGGAAAGCTCCTACGAGCAGTACTTC
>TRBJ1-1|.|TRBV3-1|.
CASSQLWDTEAFF
TGTGCCAGCAGCCAGTTGTGGGACACTGAAGCTTTCTTT
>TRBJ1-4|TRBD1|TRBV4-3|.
CASSFGTGGEKLFF
TGCGCCAGCAGCTTTGGGACAGGGGGTGAAAAACTGTTTTTT
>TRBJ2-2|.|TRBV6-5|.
CASSYGTAPTGELFF
TGTGCCAGCAGTTACGGTACAGCCCCCACCGGGGAGCTGTTTTTT
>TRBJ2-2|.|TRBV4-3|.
CASSRSGLGNTGELFF
TGCGCCAGCAGCCGGTCGGGACTGGGGAACACCGGGGAGCTGTTTTTT
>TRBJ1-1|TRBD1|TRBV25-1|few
CASREAGQSNTEAFF
TGTGCCAGCAGAGAGGCGGGACAGTCGAACACTGAAGCTTTCTTT
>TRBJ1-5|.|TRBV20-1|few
CSARPGGRANQPQHF
TGCAGTGCTAGACCTGGTGGCAGGGCGAATCAGCCCCAGCATTTT